This T cell receptor (beta chain) stems from a study of STAT3 mutations in large granular lymphocyte leukemia. Study observations and caveats: In T-cell large granular lymphocyte leukemia, about half of patients showed multiple immunodominant subclonotypes. No sample exists from the first appearance of each clone. In about 35% of the 18 patients, new TCR clonotypes emerged after therapy. In several patients, dominant TCR clone burden exceeded STAT3 mutant burden.

There are 15 residues in the CDR3. V was shortened by 0 bases and J by 3 bases, with 14 bases between the two germline ends. Germline V gives CDR1 GTSNPN, CDR2 SVGIG (reference sequence). About this clone itself: What it binds is unknown.

Each sample's TCRbeta library yielded on average about 38,000 productive templates. Repertoires were generated with immunoSEQ multiplex PCR, while TCRdb's copy carries only in-frame clones and drops some. The data show around 3,100 clones, 65% to 70% seen once. This TCR derives from a woman aged 35 to 49 with T-cell large granular lymphocyte leukemia. Some clones in this sample may be carry-over from other donors' samples. Sequencing was carried out using peripheral blood mononuclear cells. The chain has TRBV30 and TRBJ2-5; D is unclear. CDR3 sequence reads: CAWSVPRRMKETQYF. CDR3 in DNA: TGTGCCTGGAGTGTACCCCGGCGAATGAAAGAGACCCAGTACTTC.